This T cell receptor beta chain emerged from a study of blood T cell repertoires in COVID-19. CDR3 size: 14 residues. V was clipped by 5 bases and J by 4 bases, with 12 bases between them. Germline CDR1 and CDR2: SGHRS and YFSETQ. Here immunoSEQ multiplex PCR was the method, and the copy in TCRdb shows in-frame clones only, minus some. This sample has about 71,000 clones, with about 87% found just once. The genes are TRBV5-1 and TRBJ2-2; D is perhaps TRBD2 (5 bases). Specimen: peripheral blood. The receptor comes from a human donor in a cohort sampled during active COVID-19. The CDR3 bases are TGCGCCAGCAGTGATAGGGCGGGCACCGGGGAGCTGTTTTTT. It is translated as CASSDRAGTGELFF. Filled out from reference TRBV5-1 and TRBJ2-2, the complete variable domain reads KAGVTQTPRYLIKTRGQQVTLSCSPISGHRSVSWYQQTPGQGLQFLFEYFSETQRNKGNFPGRFSGRQFSNSRSEMNVSTLELGDSALYLCASSDRAGTGELFFGEGSRLTVL.